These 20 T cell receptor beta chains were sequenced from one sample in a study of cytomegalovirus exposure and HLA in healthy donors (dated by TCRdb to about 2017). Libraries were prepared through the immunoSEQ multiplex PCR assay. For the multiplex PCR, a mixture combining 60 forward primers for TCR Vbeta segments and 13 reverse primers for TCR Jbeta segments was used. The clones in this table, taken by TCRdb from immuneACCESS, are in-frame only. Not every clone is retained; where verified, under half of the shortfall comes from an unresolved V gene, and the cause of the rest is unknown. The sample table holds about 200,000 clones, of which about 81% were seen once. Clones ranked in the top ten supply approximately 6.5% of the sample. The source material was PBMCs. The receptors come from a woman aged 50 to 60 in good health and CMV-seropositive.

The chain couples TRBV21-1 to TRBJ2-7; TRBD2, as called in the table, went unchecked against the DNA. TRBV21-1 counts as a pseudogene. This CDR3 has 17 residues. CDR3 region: CASSKVGVLAGPYEQYF. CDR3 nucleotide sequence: TGTGCCAGCAGCAAAGTGGGGGTGTTAGCGGGACCCTACGAGCAGTACTTC.

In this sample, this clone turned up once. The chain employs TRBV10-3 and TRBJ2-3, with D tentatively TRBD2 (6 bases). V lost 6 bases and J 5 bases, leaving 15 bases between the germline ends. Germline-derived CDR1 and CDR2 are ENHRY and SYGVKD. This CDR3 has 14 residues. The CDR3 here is CAISLSGWGDTQYF. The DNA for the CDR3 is TGTGCCATCAGCCTAAGCGGGTGGGGAGATACGCAGTATTTT.

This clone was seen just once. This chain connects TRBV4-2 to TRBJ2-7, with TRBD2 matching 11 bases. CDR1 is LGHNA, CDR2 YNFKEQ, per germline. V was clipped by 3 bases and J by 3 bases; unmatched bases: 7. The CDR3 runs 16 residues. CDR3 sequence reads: CASSQAGTSGLYEQYF. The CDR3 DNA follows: TGTGCCAGCAGCCAGGCCGGGACTAGCGGCCTCTACGAGCAGTACTTC.

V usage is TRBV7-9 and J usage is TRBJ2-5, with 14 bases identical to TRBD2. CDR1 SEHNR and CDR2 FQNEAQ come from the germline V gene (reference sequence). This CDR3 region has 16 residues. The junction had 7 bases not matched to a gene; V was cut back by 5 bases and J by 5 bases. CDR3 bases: TGTGCCAGCAGCCATCCGGGACTAGCGGGAGTTGAGACCCAGTACTTC. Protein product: CASSHPGLAGVETQYF.

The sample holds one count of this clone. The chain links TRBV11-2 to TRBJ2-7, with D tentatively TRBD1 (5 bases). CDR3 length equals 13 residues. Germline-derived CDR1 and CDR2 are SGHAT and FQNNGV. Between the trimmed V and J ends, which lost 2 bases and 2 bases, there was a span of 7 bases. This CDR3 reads CASSLQQAYEQYF. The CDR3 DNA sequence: TGTGCCAGCAGCTTACAACAGGCCTACGAGCAGTACTTC.

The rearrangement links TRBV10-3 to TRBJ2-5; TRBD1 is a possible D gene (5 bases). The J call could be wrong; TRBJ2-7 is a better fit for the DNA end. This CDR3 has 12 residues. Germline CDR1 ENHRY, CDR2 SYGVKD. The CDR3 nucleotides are TGTGCCATCAGTGCCCAGGGCTACGAGCAGTACTTC. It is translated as CAISAQGYEQYF.

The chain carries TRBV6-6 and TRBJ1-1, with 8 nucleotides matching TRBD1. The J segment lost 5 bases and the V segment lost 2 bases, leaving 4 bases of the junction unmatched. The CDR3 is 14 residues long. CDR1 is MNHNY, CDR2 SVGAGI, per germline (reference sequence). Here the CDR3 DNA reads TGTGCCAGCAGTTACCAGGGGGCAGGTACTGAAGCTTTCTTT. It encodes CASSYQGAGTEAFF.

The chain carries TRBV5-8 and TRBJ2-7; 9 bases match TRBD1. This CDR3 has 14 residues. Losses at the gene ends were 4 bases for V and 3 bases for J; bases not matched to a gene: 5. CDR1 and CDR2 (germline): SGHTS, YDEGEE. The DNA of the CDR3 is TGTGCCAGCAGCCCGGACAGGGGACACTACGAGCAGTACTTC. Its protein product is CASSPDRGHYEQYF.

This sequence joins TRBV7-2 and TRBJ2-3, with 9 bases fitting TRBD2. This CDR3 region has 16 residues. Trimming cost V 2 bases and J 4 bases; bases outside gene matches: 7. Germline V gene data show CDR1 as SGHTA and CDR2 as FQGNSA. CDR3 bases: TGTGCCAGCAGCTTACGACGCGGGGGGGCCCCAGATACGCAGTATTTT. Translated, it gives CASSLRRGGAPDTQYF.

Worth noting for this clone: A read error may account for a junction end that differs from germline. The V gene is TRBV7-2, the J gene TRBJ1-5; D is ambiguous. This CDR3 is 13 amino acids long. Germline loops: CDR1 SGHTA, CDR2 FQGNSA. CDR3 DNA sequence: TGTGCCAGCAGCGATTATAGCAGTCAGCCCCAGCATTTT. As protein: CASSDYSSQPQHF.

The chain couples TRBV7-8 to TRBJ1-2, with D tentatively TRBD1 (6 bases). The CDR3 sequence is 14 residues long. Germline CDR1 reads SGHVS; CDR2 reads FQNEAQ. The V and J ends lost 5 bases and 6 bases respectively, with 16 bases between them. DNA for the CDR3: TGTGCCAGCAGCCTAGAGGGGGACGGAGATGGCTACACCTTC. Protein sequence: CASSLEGDGDGYTF.

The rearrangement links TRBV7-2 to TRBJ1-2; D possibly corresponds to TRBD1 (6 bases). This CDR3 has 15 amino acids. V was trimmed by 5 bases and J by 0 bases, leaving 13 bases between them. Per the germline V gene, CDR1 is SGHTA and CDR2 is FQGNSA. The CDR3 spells CASSARTATNYGYTF. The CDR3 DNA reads TGTGCCAGCAGCGCCCGGACAGCCACTAACTATGGCTACACCTTC.

Written as DNA, the CDR3 is TGTGCCTGGGGGACAGGGACTGGAAACACCATATATTTT. It specifies CAWGTGTGNTIYF. The V gene is TRBV30, the J gene TRBJ1-3, with 9 bases aligning to TRBD1. V lost 5 bases to trimming and J lost 2 bases; unmatched junction nucleotides: 1. Germline V gene lookup returns CDR1 GTSNPN and CDR2 SVGIG (reference sequence). The CDR3 extends over 13 amino acids.

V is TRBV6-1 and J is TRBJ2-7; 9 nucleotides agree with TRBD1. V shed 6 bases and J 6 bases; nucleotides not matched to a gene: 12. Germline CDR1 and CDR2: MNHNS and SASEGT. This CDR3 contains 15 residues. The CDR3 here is CASRKLTGGSLEQYF. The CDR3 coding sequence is TGTGCCAGCAGAAAACTTACAGGGGGCTCACTCGAGCAGTACTTC.

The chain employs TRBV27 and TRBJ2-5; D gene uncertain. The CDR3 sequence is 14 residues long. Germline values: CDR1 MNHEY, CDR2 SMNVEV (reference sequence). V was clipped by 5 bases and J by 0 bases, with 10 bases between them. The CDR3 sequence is CASSPTRNQETQYF. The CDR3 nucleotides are TGTGCCAGCAGTCCGACGCGGAACCAAGAGACCCAGTACTTC.

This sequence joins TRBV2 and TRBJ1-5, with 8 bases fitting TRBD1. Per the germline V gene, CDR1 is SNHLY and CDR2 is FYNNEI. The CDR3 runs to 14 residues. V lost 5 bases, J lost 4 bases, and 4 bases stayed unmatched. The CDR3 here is CASSQTGVNQPQHF. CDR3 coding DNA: TGTGCCAGCAGTCAGACAGGGGTAAATCAGCCCCAGCATTTT.

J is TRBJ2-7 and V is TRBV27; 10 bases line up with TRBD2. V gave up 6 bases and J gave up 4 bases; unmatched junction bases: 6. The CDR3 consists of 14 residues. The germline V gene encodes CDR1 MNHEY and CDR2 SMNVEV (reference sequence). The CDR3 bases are TGTGCCAGCAGAGGGGCTAGCGGGGGTTACGAGCAGTACTTC. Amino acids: CASRGASGGYEQYF.

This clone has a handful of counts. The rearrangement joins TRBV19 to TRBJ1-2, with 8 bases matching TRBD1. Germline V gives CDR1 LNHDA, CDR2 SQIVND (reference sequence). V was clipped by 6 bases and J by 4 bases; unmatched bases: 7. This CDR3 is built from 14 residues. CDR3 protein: CASSNQGAGYGYTF. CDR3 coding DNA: TGTGCCAGTAGCAACCAGGGGGCCGGCTATGGCTACACCTTC.

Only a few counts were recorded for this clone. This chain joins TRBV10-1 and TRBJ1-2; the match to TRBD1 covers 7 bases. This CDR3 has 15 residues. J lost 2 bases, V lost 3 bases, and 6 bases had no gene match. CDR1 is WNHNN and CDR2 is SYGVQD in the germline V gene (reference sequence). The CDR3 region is CASSELTGQNYGYTF. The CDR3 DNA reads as TGCGCCAGCAGTGAATTGACAGGGCAAAACTATGGCTACACCTTC.

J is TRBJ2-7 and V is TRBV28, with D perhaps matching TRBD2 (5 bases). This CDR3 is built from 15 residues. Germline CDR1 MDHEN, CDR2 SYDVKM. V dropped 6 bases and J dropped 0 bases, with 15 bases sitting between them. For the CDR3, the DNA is TGTGCCAGCAGCATCGGCGGGCCTAGCTCCTACGAGCAGTACTTC. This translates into CASSIGGPSSYEQYF.